A selection of T cell receptor beta chains follows, all from one sample in a study of T-cell reconstitution after alpha-beta-depleted transplantation in children. TCRdb analysed the PCR reads with MiXCR anew, one entry per CDR3 protein. This repertoire shows approximately 800,000 distinct CDR3 sequences, around 15% found once; its top ten account for under 6%. The specimen was PBMCs, mostly from graft donor cells, collected 360 days after TCRalphabeta/CD19-depleted stem cell transplant. These TCRs come from a male patient younger than 18 who had a stem cell transplant for acute lymphoblastic leukemia, so the T cells may come from the graft donor. Each CDR3 is given with its conserved first and last residue. Expanded clones get a size class; other rows say once, few or many, or leave the size out.

>TRBV5-1|many
CASSKTGGNQPQHF
>TRBV5-6|.
CASSLVLSSESTDTQYF
>TRBV5-1|.
CASSRNGAGSTDTQYF
>TRBV5-1|many
CASSVTSGDTGELFF
>TRBV5-1|few
CASALSRTYTGELFF
>TRBV5-1|few
CASRGGLAAYNEQFF
>TRBV5-1|.
CASGMDSSNNEQFF
>TRBV6-2/TRBV6-3|few
CASSLGQGAVDTQYF
>TRBV2|.
CASSDPDRIVKTQYF
>TRBV2|.
CASSETAGTYTGELFF
>TRBV25-1|.
CASSGLGQFYEQYF
>TRBV9|.
CASSVGISGNTVYF
>TRBV5-1|many
CASSLSSYEQYF
>TRBV29-1|many
CSVGGTSGSFYEQFF
>TRBV7-2|few
CASSWTLIHEQFF
>TRBV11-3|few
CASSSGWPYTSAEQYF
>TRBV6-5|many
CASRPTATHIYGYTF
>TRBV15|.
CATSRDLPGGQETQYF
>TRBV3-1|.
CASSQRDRAPEVSYEQYF
>TRBV4-1|.
CASSLFPRYEQYF
>TRBV10-2|many
CASTQNTEAFF
>TRBV24-1|.
CATSDLAGSNEQFF
>TRBV5-1|few
CASSLSTRGLAGGPDWDNEQFF
>TRBV2|.
CASSGGGRSPYEQDF
>TRBV10-3|few
CAISGQYTEAFF
>TRBV20-1|few
CSARDLSALSYEQYF